Shown below are 21 T cell receptor beta chains from a single sample sequenced in a study of CD8 T cells in ankylosing spondylitis. Their recognized antigens are unknown. A single record per CDR3 protein comes from TCRdb applying MiXCR to the 5' RACE reads. The sample has around 890,000 distinct CDR3 sequences; 12% are singletons. General study results and limits: Several highly homologous variants made up a TCR beta motif, and this motif appeared characteristic of ankylosing spondylitis blood.

The sequenced sample consisted of blood, either unsorted or a sorted T cell fraction (not recorded which). Source of these receptors: a male donor with ankylosing spondylitis.

The chain carries TRBV6-2 or TRBV6-3 and TRBJ2-7, with 9 nucleotides matching TRBD2. The J segment lost 7 bases and the V segment lost 5 bases, leaving 3 bases of the junction unmatched. Germline values: CDR1 MNHEY, CDR2 SVGEGT. The CDR3 runs 12 residues. The CDR3 region is CASSTGLAEQYF. The CDR3, as DNA: TGTGCCAGCAGTACTGGACTAGCGGAGCAGTACTTC.

The chain carries TRBV6-1 and TRBJ2-5, with TRBD2 matching 11 bases. The germline V gene has CDR1 MNHNS and CDR2 SASEGT. This CDR3 comprises 14 residues. Trimming at V came to 6 bases and at J to 5 bases, leaving 5 bases not matched to a gene. DNA for the CDR3: TGTGCCAGCAGGGTAGCGGGGGGGCGGGAGACCCAGTACTTC. Translation: CASRVAGGRETQYF.

This clonotype has only a few counts. The chain carries TRBV20-1 and TRBJ2-7; 11 bases fit TRBD2. With V trimmed by 0 bases and J by 6 bases, 10 bases remained unmatched. The CDR3 runs to 16 residues. In germline, CDR1 is DFQATT, CDR2 SNEGSKA (reference sequence). The CDR3 sequence is CSARDPRLAGGSEQYF. The CDR3 nucleotides are TGCAGTGCTAGAGATCCCAGGCTAGCGGGAGGATCCGAGCAGTACTTC.

This clonotype was recorded a few times. The gene calls are TRBV5-4 and TRBJ2-1, with D possibly being TRBD1 (6 bases). The germline CDR1 and CDR2 sequences are SGHNT and YYREEE (reference sequence). Deletions cut 4 bases from V and 9 bases from J, with 20 bases between. The CDR3 loop spans 15 amino acids. CDR3 in amino acids: CASSLRDTLGSEQFF. In DNA form, the CDR3 reads TGTGCCAGCAGCCTCAGGGACACCCTCGGCAGTGAGCAGTTCTTC.

As to this clonotype: A read error may be the cause here, since a much bigger clone is one base away. The CDR3 loop reads CASRRRGGFANTAELFF. In DNA form, the CDR3 reads TGTGCCAGCCGCCGGCGGGGGGGTTTCGCGAACACCGCGGAGCTGTTTTTT. The chain employs TRBV12-3 or TRBV12-4 and TRBJ2-2; 9 bases are a match to TRBD2. The CDR3 sequence is 17 residues long.

This CDR3 reads CASFPLAGTYEQYF. CDR3 DNA sequence: TGTGCCAGCTTTCCGCTAGCGGGTACCTACGAGCAGTACTTC. The gene calls are TRBV28 and TRBJ2-7; 8 bases are a match to TRBD2. The V and J ends lost 8 bases and 2 bases, in that order; junction bases with no gene match: 8. CDR3 size: 14 residues. Germline values: CDR1 MDHEN, CDR2 SYDVKM.

This clonotype occurred a few times. The chain couples TRBV4-3 to TRBJ2-1; 8 nucleotides line up with TRBD2. The CDR3 runs to 17 residues. V was clipped by 4 bases and J by 8 bases; unmatched bases: 16. CDR1 and CDR2 from the germline V gene are LGHNA and YSLEER. This CDR3 is CASSRTENSGEIYEQFF. The CDR3 nucleotides read TGCGCCAGCAGCCGGACCGAAAATAGCGGGGAGATATATGAGCAGTTCTTC.

A few counts support this clonotype. The chain carries TRBV20-1 and TRBJ1-1, with TRBD1 as a possible D gene (5 bases). Deletions cut 4 bases from V and 1 base from J, with 16 bases between. Germline V CDR1 and CDR2: DFQATT, SNEGSKA (reference sequence). The CDR3 runs 15 residues. CDR3 nucleotides: TGCAGTGCTACCCCGTCGGACAAACAGAACACTGAAGCTTTCTTT. Residues: CSATPSDKQNTEAFF.

The rearrangement links TRBV7-2 to TRBJ2-1; 9 bases align to TRBD1. V lost 5 bases and J lost 8; bases outside the gene matches: 13. The CDR3 is made up of 16 amino acids. Germline V gives CDR1 SGHTA, CDR2 FQGNSA. As DNA, the CDR3 is TGTGCCAGCAGCCTCACCTCCGGACAGGGGCGTCATGAGCAGTTCTTC. Translated, it gives CASSLTSGQGRHEQFF.

The gene calls are TRBV15 and TRBJ1-2; 8 bases align to TRBD1. CDR1 and CDR2 (germline): LNHNV, YYDKDF (reference sequence). V trimming: 5 bases; J trimming: 9 bases; junction bases outside the gene matches: 11. This CDR3 region has 14 residues. As DNA, the CDR3 is TGTGCCACCAGCTCCCCGGGACAGGCAGGTCGCTACACCTTC. This sequence encodes CATSSPGQAGRYTF. Complete variable domain (other parts from reference TRBV15 and TRBJ1-2): DAMVIQNPRYQVTQFGKPVTLSCSQTLNHNVMYWYQQKSSQAPKLLFHYYDKDFNNEADTPDNFQSRRPNTSFCFLDIRSPGLGDTAMYLCATSSPGQAGRYTFGSGTRLTVV.

This chain links TRBV4-2 with TRBJ2-1; the D is unclear. Deletions cut 0 bases from V and 5 bases from J, with 11 bases between. Germline lookup yields CDR1 LGHNA and CDR2 YNFKEQ. The CDR3 length is 15 residues. Here the CDR3 DNA reads TGTGCCAGCAGCCAAGATAGAACGGTAAACAATGAGCAGTTCTTC. This encodes CASSQDRTVNNEQFF.

This clonotype was counted only a few times. The chain carries TRBV20-1 and TRBJ2-7; either TRBD1 or TRBD2 may fit D (5 bases each). Trimming left V 1 base short and J 4 bases short, with 17 bases between. The CDR3 is 15 amino acids. Per germline, CDR1 DFQATT and CDR2 SNEGSKA (reference sequence). CDR3 loop: CSARAAPGSWYEQYF. CDR3 coding DNA: TGCAGTGCTAGAGCCGCCCCAGGGAGCTGGTACGAGCAGTACTTC.

This clonotype was seen at least ten times. The V and J genes are TRBV20-1 and TRBJ2-7, with TRBD2 as a possible D gene (7 bases). This CDR3 spans 11 amino acids. Germline V gene data show CDR1 as DFQATT and CDR2 as SNEGSKA (reference sequence). V dropped 7 bases and J dropped 5 bases, with 12 bases sitting between them. CDR3 protein: CSVPRGHEQYF. Here the CDR3 DNA reads TGCAGTGTCCCGCGGGGGCACGAGCAGTACTTC.

This clonotype has a handful of counts. The V and J genes are TRBV5-1 and TRBJ1-1; 7 nucleotides match TRBD1. The CDR3 is 14 amino acids. In germline, CDR1 is SGHRS, CDR2 YFSETQ. V dropped 1 base and J dropped 4; count of bases not matched to a gene: 4. The CDR3 sequence is CASSLWEGATEAFF. The CDR3 bases are TGCGCCAGCAGCTTGTGGGAGGGGGCCACTGAAGCTTTCTTT.

This clonotype was recorded a few times. V and J are TRBV20-1 and TRBJ1-2; D is undetermined. The CDR3 has 12 amino acids. CDR1 DFQATT and CDR2 SNEGSKA come from the germline V gene (reference sequence). The CDR3 sequence is CGSLEPNYGYTF. The CDR3 region has the DNA TGCGGAAGTCTCGAACCCAACTATGGCTACACCTTC.

This clonotype has a count of ten or more. The rearrangement uses TRBV7-9 and TRBJ2-2, with D hard to call. The CDR3 covers 14 residues. Germline V gives CDR1 SEHNR, CDR2 FQNEAQ (reference sequence). V was pared by 4 bases and J by 5 bases, with 11 bases between. Here the CDR3 reads CASSSPRGTGELFF. The CDR3 bases are TGTGCCAGCAGCTCCCCTCGTGGGACCGGGGAGCTGTTTTTT.

This clonotype was detected only a few times. The DNA for the CDR3 is TGCAGTGCTAGAGATCCGGGACTAGCGGGGTCTCGGGCCGAGCAGTTCTTC. Amino acids: CSARDPGLAGSRAEQFF. The J gene is TRBJ2-1, the V gene TRBV20-1; 13 nucleotides align to TRBD2. The CDR3 totals 17 residues. Looked up from germline, CDR1 is DFQATT and CDR2 is SNEGSKA (reference sequence). The V segment lost 0 bases and the J segment 10 bases; nucleotides outside the gene matches: 12.

There are a few counts of this clonotype. V and J are TRBV6-1 and TRBJ2-5, with a weak D call TRBD1 (6 bases). Trimming left V 6 bases short and J 4 bases short, with 21 bases between. The CDR3 is made up of 16 amino acids. The germline CDR1 and CDR2 sequences are MNHNS and SASEGT. The CDR3 region is CASRFSPRGLGETQYF. The CDR3 coding sequence is TGTGCCAGCAGGTTTTCCCCCAGGGGATTGGGAGAGACCCAGTACTTC.

J is TRBJ1-2 and V is TRBV20-1; D is uncertain. The CDR3 is 13 residues long. The ends were cut back, 0 bases at V and 8 bases at J, with 13 bases in the middle. Germline lookup yields CDR1 DFQATT and CDR2 SNEGSKA (reference sequence). The CDR3 region is CSARDQVDSGYTF. DNA of the CDR3: TGCAGTGCTAGAGATCAAGTCGACTCCGGCTACACCTTC.

This clonotype was counted ten times or more. The chain combines TRBV10-3 with TRBJ1-2, with a tentative D call TRBD1 (5 bases). Trimming took 5 bases from V and 5 from J, leaving 18 bases between them. Per germline, CDR1 ENHRY and CDR2 SYGVKD. The CDR3 totals 15 residues. The DNA of the CDR3 is TGTGCCATCAGTAAGACAGACGAGATTGGGTATGGCTACACCTTC. Translation gives CAISKTDEIGYGYTF.

This clonotype was picked up many times. The chain carries TRBV20-1 and TRBJ1-1, with D possibly matching TRBD1 (6 bases). The CDR3 has 13 residues. Trimming stripped 5 bases from V and 1 base from J, with 11 bases between. The V gene's germline CDR1 is DFQATT and CDR2 SNEGSKA (reference sequence). The CDR3 nucleotides are TGCAGTGCTCTCCGGGACACGAACACTGAAGCTTTCTTT. Its protein product is CSALRDTNTEAFF.